The 2 T cell receptor beta chains below come from one sample, sequenced in a study of T cells after yellow fever vaccination. TCRdb re-analysed the 5' RACE reads in MiXCR, keeping a single row per CDR3 protein. Of under 700,000 distinct CDR3 sequences listed, about a sixth were seen once; the top ten hold 17%. The sample was PBMCs, taken more than 4 days after the first yellow fever vaccination. The source of these receptors is a man younger than 30 who received the YFV17D yellow fever vaccine.

V and J are TRBV12-3 or TRBV12-4 and TRBJ2-5, with 8 nucleotides matching TRBD1. This CDR3 comprises 15 residues. V was pared by 7 bases and J by 1 base, with 8 bases of the junction left unmatched. CDR3 bases: TGTGCCAGCACCAAGACAGGGGAGGTCCAAGAGACCCAGTACTTC. Translation: CASTKTGEVQETQYF.

The V call is TRBV20-1, the J call TRBJ2-5; 7 bases are shared with TRBD1. CDR3 length equals 12 residues. J gave up 4 bases and V 6 bases, and 5 bases lay outside the gene matches. In germline, CDR1 is DFQATT, CDR2 SNEGSKA (reference sequence). The CDR3 loop reads CSATGIIETQYF. DNA for the CDR3: TGCAGTGCGACAGGGATAATAGAGACCCAGTACTTC.